This T cell receptor (beta chain) was identified in a study of cytomegalovirus exposure and HLA in healthy donors. The data were produced by immunoSEQ multiplex PCR, yet TCRdb's version contains in-frame clones alone and is incomplete. The sample shows 110,000 or so clones, approximately 89% of them seen only once. This clone came up a few times. CDR1 and CDR2 (germline): SGHAT, FQNNGV. The CDR3 has 14 residues. V shed 0 bases and J shed 7 bases, with 12 bases lying between them. The V call is TRBV11-2, the J call TRBJ1-2, with D perhaps TRBD1 (5 bases). The specimen was PBMCs. This clonotype originated in a man aged 18 to 30 in good health and CMV-seronegative. CDR3 sequence (DNA): TGTGCCAGCAGCTTAGAGCTTCTTGGGGCTGGCTACACCTTC. Encoded protein: CASSLELLGAGYTF.